This T cell receptor (beta chain) came from a study of blood T cell repertoires in COVID-19. As for the study in general: The United States, Italy and Spain were the sources of the acute and convalescent COVID-19 samples. PBMCs, B-cell-depleted T cells, or T cells provided the cDNA or gDNA that made up the material.

The protocol was immunoSEQ multiplex PCR, while the TCRdb copy is restricted to in-frame clones and leaves out a portion. Of fewer than 200,000 clones in the sample, about three quarters were seen once. CDR3 length: 15 amino acids. Germline V lookup: CDR1 GTSNPN, CDR2 SVGIG (reference sequence). V was clipped by 3 bases and J by 0 bases, with 12 bases between them. The rearrangement links TRBV30 to TRBJ1-3; D is unresolved. The source is a man aged 55 to 70 with acute or convalescent COVID-19. The specimen sequenced was peripheral blood. This chain's CDR3 is CAWRDTGISGNTIYF. The CDR3 DNA sequence: TGTGCCTGGAGAGACACGGGAATCTCTGGAAACACCATATATTTT.